This T cell receptor beta chain stems from a study of shared clonotypes between healthy human individuals. Naive CD8 cells, CD45RO-negative and positively selected for CCR7, excluded terminally differentiated effector memory CD45RA+ cells. All participating donors were Caucasian adults from Nashville, Tennessee. V lost 2 bases and J 1 base, leaving 9 bases between the germline ends. CDR3 length equals 16 residues. The germline V gene encodes CDR1 PRHDT and CDR2 FYEKMQ (reference sequence). Assay used: immunoSEQ multiplex PCR; TCRdb lists only in-frame clones, some missing. The sample consists of some 2 million clones, roughly 95% of them appearing once. This clone was seen just once.

The source material was naive CD8+ T cells sorted from blood. The TCR comes from a man younger than 35 in good health. This chain uses TRBV13 with TRBJ1-6; a weak D match, TRBD1 (6 bases). CDR3 residues: CASSLQGLSYNSPLHF. Written as DNA, the CDR3 is TGTGCCAGCAGCTTACAGGGGCTATCCTATAATTCACCCCTCCACTTT. Filled out from reference TRBV13 and TRBJ1-6, the complete variable domain reads AAGVIQSPRHLIKEKRETATLKCYPIPRHDTVYWYQQGPGQDPQFLISFYEKMQSDKGSIPDRFSAQQFSDYHSELNMSSLELGDSALYFCASSLQGLSYNSPLHFGNGTRLTVT.